This record covers a single TCR beta chain. The data were obtained in a study of blood T cell repertoires in COVID-19. In the study's own analysis: Quantification of nucleated cells was approximated via reference gene primer amplification. Clones were read by immunoSEQ multiplex PCR, and TCRdb kept only the in-frame ones, dropping some. The V and J calls and the clone size are those of that table, but D and trimming were determined from the DNA. This sample has approximately 130,000 clones, with about three quarters found just once. The sequence was obtained from a woman between 65 and 79 years old with acute or convalescent COVID-19. The sequenced sample consisted of peripheral blood.

In DNA form, the CDR3 reads TGTGCCAGCAGCCAGGTGGGCTACGAGCAGTACTTC. Translating gives CASSQVGYEQYF. The chain links TRBV5-5 to TRBJ2-7; D gene unclear. V was trimmed by 4 bases and J by 3 bases, leaving 8 bases between them. The CDR3 has 12 residues. Germline V gene sequence: CDR1 SGHKS, CDR2 YYEKEE (reference sequence).